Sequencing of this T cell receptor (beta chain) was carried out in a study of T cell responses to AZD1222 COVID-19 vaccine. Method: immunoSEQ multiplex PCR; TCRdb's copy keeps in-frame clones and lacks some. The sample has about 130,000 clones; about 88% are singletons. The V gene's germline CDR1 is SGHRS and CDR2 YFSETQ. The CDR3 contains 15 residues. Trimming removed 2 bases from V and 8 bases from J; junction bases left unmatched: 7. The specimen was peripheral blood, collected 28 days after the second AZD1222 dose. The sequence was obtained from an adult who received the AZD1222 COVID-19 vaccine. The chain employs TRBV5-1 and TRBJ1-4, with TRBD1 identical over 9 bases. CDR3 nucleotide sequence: TGCGCCAGCAGCTTACAGGGGGCGGGGTACGAAAAACTGTTTTTT. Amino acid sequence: CASSLQGAGYEKLFF. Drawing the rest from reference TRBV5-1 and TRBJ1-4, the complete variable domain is KAGVTQTPRYLIKTRGQQVTLSCSPISGHRSVSWYQQTPGQGLQFLFEYFSETQRNKGNFPGRFSGRQFSNSRSEMNVSTLELGDSALYLCASSLQGAGYEKLFFGSGTQLSVL.